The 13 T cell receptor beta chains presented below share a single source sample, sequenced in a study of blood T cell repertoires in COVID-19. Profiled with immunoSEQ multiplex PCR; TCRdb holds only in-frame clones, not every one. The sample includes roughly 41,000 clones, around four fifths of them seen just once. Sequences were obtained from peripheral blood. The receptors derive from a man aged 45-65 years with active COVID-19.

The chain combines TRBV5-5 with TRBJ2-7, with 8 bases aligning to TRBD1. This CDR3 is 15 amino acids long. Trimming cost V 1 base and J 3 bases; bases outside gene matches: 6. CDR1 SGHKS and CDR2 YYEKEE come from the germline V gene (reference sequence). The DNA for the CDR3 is TGTGCCAGCAGCTTGCTGAGACAGGGGAGCTACGAGCAGTACTTC. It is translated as CASSLLRQGSYEQYF.

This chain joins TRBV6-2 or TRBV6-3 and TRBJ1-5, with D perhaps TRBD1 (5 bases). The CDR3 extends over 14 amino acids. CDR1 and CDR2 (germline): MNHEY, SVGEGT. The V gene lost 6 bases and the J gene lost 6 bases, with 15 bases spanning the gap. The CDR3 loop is CASSPLLQGQPQHF. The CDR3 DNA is TGTGCCAGCAGCCCCTTGCTGCAGGGTCAGCCCCAGCATTTT.

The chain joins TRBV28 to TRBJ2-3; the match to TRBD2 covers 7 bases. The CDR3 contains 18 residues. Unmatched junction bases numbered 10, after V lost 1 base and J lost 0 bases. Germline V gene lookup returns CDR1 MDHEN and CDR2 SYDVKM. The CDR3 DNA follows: TGTGCCAGCAGTTTATTAACCGGGGGGTATATTAGCACAGATACGCAGTATTTT. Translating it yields CASSLLTGGYISTDTQYF.

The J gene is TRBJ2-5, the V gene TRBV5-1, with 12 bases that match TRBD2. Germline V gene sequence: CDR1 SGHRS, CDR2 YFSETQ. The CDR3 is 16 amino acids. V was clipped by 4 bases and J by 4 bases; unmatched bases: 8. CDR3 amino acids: CASSAFGLAGRETQYF. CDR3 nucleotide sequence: TGCGCCAGCAGCGCATTCGGACTAGCGGGGAGAGAGACCCAGTACTTC.

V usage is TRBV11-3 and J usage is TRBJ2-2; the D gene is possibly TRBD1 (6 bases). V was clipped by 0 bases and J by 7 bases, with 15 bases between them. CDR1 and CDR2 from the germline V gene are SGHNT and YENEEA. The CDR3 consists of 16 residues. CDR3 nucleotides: TGTGCCAGCAGCTTAGATCGTGGGACACACGGCGGGGAGCTGTTTTTT. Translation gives CASSLDRGTHGGELFF.

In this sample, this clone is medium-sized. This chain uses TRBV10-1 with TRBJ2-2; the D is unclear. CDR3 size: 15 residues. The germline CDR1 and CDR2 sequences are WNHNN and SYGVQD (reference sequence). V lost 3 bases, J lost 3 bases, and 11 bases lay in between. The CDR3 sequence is CASSDRRLYTGELFF. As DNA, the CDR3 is TGCGCCAGCAGTGACCGGCGGCTGTACACCGGGGAGCTGTTTTTT.

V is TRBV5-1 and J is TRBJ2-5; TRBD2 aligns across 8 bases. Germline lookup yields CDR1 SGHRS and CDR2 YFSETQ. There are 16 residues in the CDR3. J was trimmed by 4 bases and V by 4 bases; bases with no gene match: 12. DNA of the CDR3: TGCGCCAGCAGCCCAGGAACGGGGGGGGCCAGAGAGACCCAGTACTTC. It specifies CASSPGTGGARETQYF. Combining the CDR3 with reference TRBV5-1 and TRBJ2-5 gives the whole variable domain KAGVTQTPRYLIKTRGQQVTLSCSPISGHRSVSWYQQTPGQGLQFLFEYFSETQRNKGNFPGRFSGRQFSNSRSEMNVSTLELGDSALYLCASSPGTGGARETQYFGPGTRLLVL.

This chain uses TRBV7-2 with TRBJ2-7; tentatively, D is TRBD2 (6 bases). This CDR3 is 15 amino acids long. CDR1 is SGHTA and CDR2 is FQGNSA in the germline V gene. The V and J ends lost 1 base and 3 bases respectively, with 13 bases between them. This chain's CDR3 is CASSLGISGYYEQYF. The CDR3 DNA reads TGTGCCAGCAGCTTAGGTATTAGCGGATACTACGAGCAGTACTTC. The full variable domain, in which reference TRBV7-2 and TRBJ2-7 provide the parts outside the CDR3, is GAGVSQSPSNKVTEKGKDVELRCDPISGHTALYWYRQSLGQGLEFLIYFQGNSAPDKSGLPSDRFSAERTGGSVSTLTIQRTQQEDSAVYLCASSLGISGYYEQYFGPGTRLTVT.

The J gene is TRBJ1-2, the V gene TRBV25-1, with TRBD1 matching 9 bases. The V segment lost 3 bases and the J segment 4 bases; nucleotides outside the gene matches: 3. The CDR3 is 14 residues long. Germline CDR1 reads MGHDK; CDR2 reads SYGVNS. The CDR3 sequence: CASSETGGAYGYTF. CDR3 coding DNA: TGTGCCAGCAGTGAGACAGGGGGTGCCTATGGCTACACCTTC.

The CDR3 spells CATSDRGGAGETQYF. The CDR3 coding sequence is TGTGCCACCAGTGATCGCGGGGGGGCCGGGGAGACCCAGTACTTC. This chain links TRBV24-1 with TRBJ2-5; 9 nucleotides align to TRBD2. The ends lost 3 bases at V and 5 bases at J; junction bases unmatched: 6. The CDR3 has 15 amino acids. The V gene's germline CDR1 is KGHDR and CDR2 SFDVKD.

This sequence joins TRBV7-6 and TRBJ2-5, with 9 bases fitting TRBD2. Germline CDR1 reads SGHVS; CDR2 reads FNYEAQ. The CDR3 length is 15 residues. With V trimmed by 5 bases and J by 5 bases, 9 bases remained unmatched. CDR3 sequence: CASSPSGGRLETQYF. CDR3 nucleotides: TGTGCCAGCAGCCCCAGCGGGGGGAGGCTGGAGACCCAGTACTTC.

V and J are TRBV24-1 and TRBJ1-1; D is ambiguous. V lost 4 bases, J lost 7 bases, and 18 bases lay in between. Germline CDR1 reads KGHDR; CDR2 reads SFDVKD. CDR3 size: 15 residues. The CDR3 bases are TGTGCCACCAGTGACATCGGACTGCTCTTCCTTGAAGCTTTCTTT. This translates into CATSDIGLLFLEAFF.

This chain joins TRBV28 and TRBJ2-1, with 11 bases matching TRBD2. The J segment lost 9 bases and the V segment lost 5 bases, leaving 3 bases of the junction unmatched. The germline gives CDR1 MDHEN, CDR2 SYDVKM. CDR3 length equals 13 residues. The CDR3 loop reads CASSILAGAEQFF. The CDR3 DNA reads TGTGCCAGCAGTATACTAGCGGGGGCTGAGCAGTTCTTC.